This T cell receptor beta chain comes out of a study of shared clonotypes between healthy human individuals (dated by TCRdb to about 2020). Background for the entire study: The cohort comprised a couple of women and a few men aged 18 to 49 years. Per donor, three plates each were used for CD4 naive and CD4 memory, two for CD8 naive, and one for CD8 memory. To estimate repertoire size and how much clonotypes are shared between individuals, the study performed deep sequencing of blood TCR repertoires from a few healthy adults. To increase sequencing depth and limit assay-specific biases, TCR repertoire library preparation and sequencing were carried out by different laboratories using diverse techniques. Per donor, leukapheresis produced somewhere between about 0.9 and 9.5 billion PBMCs.

Germline trimming amounts to 1 base on V and 7 bases on J, with 6 as the count of junction bases outside the gene matches. Measured from the cysteine to the phenylalanine, the CDR3 is 16 residues long. The DNA shown is the 48-base CDR3, in frame from base 1. As encoded in the germline V gene, CDR1 is SGHNT while CDR2 is YENEEA. Comments on this clone: The antigen it recognizes is unknown. The sample holds no much larger clone one base away, and base qualities are not on file.

The donors were healthy, HIV-negative adults who had no recently reported acute infections or vaccinations. Only Caucasian adults living in Nashville, Tennessee, USA were represented among the donors. CD4+ T cells were enriched by magnetic negative selection, after which naive cells were positively selected on CD45RA and the negative fraction was taken as the memory subset. Blood was collected by leukapheresis, and PBMCs were isolated by Ficoll-Histopaque density gradient centrifugation and then cryopreserved in liquid nitrogen vapor phase. Analytical flow cytometry was used to check the purity and quantity of every magnetically sorted T cell population. Genomic DNA was isolated from every sorted fraction and measured by UV absorbance on a Nanodrop 2000c. TCR CDR3 regions were amplified from genomic DNA by multiplex PCR using the deep immunoSEQ assay. Genomic DNA extracted from each cell subset was distributed evenly over all wells of several immunoSEQ 96-well plates, and each plate served as one replicate. Each replicate PCR for sorted subsets received approximately 200 ng genomic DNA, equal to roughly 29,000 T cell genomes. Purified libraries were measured with a Qubit 3.0 fluorometer, size-checked on a Bioanalyzer 2100, and measured again with the KAPA Library Quantification kit. A separate single-read 150-cycle Illumina NextSeq 550 flow cell was used to sequence each immunoSEQ 96-well plate. On the authors' methods: Because only junctional sequences without quality scores were contained in the immunoSEQ output, filtering matching that applied to full-length reads could not be performed. Sequences were annotated with PyIR, a Python wrapper for IgBLAST v1.9, and V/J genes and CDR3 were assigned using IMGT germline references. Reads were filtered out if the reads had weak V/J assignments (E-value above 1e-6), no CDR3, stop codons, out-of-frame junctions, or ambiguous translated residues. A V3J clonotype was defined by an identical inferred V gene, J gene, and CDR3 amino acid sequence. To compute the percentage overlap between repertoires, the number of shared unique clonotypes was divided by the size of the smaller repertoire. RTK rarefaction, the Chao1 estimator, and Recon v2.1 estimates of unobserved clonotypes were used to assess repertoire richness. Generation probabilities for all TCRbeta clonotypes obtained by the gDNA method from a few donors were computed using OLGA. The table was pulled from immuneACCESS by TCRdb, which kept in-frame rearrangements only. Such tables lose some clones; where checked, under half of the loss comes from unresolved V genes, and the rest has no known cause. V, J and clone size are those of that table, while D and trimming were read from the DNA. This sample lists under 850,000 clones; roughly two thirds were detected once. The ten most abundant clones make up 1.8% of the sample.

The study at large found these results: Sampling was restricted to blood, and TCR repertoires in tissues likely differ from the TCR repertoires found in blood. Even with the large sequencing depth, rarefaction of the sorted-subset datasets indicated that sequencing was incomplete. Roughly 5.2% of naive CD4, around 4% of naive CD8, 2.3% of memory CD4, and approximately 0.4% of memory CD8 clonotypes were shared across a few donors. Compared with non-shared clonotypes, the clonotypes found in all four sorted-subset donors had higher generation probabilities. Naive subsets generally had larger estimated clonotype richness than memory subsets. Pairwise subsampling led to the expectation that sequencing depth would affect the degree of clonotype sharing among donors. The genetic and exposure-history diversity represented was limited by the small number of donors.

This sequence uses TRBV11-3 and TRBJ2-1, with 11 bases in between that match TRBD2. The source material was memory CD4+ T cells sorted from blood. This specimen's cell subset or site label, per the study, means: CD45RA-negative fraction. The TCR was taken from a woman in her twenties or thirties in good health. The DNA sequence is as follows: TGTGCCAGCAGCTTAGCCGGGACTAGCGGAGTGAATGAGCAGTTCTTC. This gives the protein CASSLAGTSGVNEQFF.